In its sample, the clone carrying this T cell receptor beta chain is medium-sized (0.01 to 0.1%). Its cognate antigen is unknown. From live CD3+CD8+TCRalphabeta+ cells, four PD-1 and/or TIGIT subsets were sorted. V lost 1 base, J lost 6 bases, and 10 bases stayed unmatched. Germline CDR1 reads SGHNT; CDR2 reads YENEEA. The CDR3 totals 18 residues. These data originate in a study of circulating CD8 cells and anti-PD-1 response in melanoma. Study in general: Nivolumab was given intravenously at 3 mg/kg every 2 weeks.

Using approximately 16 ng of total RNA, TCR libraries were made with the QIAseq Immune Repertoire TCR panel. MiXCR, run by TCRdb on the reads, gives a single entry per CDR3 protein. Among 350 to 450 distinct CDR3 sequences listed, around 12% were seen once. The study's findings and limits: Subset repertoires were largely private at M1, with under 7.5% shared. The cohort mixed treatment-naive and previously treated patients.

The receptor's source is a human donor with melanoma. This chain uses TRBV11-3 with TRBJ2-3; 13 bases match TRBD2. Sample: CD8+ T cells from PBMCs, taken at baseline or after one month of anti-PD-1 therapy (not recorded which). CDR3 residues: CASSLGPRLAGGFDTQYF. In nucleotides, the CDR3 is TGTGCCAGCAGCTTAGGTCCCCGACTAGCGGGGGGTTTCGATACGCAGTATTTT.